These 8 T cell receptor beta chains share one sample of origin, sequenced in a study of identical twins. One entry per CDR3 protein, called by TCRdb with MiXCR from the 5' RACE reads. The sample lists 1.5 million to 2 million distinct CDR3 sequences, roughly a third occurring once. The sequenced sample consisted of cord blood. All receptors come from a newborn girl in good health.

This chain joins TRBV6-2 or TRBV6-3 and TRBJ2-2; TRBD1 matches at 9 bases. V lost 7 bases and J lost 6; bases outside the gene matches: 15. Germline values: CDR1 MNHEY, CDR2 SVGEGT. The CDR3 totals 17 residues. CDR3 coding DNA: TGTGCCAGCATGCGAATGGGACAGGGACGAGTTTCCGGGGAGCTGTTTTTT. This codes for CASMRMGQGRVSGELFF.

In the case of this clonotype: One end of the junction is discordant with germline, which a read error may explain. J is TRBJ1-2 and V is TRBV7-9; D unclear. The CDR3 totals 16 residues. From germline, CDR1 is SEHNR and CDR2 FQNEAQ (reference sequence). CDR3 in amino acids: CASNLKRPNLDYGYTF. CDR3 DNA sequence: TGTGCCAGCAACTTAAAGAGGCCCAATTTGGACTATGGCTACACCTTC.

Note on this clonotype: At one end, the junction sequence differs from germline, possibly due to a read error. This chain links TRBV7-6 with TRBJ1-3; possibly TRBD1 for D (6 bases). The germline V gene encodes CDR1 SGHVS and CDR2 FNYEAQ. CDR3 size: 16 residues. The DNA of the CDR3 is TGTGCCGGCAGCGAACTATTACAGGGAACTGGAAACACCATATATTTT. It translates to CAGSELLQGTGNTIYF.

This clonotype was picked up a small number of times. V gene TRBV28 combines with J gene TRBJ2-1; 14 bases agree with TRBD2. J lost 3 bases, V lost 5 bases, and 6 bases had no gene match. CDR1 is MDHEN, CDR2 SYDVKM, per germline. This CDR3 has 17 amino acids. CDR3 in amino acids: CASSPSGLAGVYNEQFF. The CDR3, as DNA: TGTGCCAGCAGTCCTTCGGGACTAGCGGGAGTCTACAATGAGCAGTTCTTC.

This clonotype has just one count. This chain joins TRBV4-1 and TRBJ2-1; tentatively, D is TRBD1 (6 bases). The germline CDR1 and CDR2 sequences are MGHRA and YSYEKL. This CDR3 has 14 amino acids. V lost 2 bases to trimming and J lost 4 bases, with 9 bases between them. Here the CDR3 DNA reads TGCGCCAGCAGCCAACCCACAGGGTACAATGAGCAGTTCTTC. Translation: CASSQPTGYNEQFF.

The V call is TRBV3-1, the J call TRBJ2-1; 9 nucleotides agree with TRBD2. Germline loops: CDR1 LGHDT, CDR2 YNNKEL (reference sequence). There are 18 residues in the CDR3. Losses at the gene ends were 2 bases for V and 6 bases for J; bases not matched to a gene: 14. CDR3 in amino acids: CASSQRTRPGLASNEQFF. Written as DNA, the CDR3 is TGTGCCAGCAGCCAACGGACCCGGCCGGGACTAGCATCCAATGAGCAGTTCTTC.

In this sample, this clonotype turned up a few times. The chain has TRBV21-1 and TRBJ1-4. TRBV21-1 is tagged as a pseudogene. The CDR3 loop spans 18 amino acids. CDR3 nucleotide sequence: TGTGCCAGCGGTTATCCCGTGGGGGAGGGTGAGATTAGAGAAAAACTGTTTTTT. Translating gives CASGYPVGEGEIREKLFF.

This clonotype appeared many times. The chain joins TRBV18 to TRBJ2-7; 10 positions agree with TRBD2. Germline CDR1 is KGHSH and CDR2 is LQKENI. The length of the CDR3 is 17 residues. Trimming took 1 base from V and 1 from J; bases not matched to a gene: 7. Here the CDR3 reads CASSPLTRGLASYEQYF. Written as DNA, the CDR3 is TGTGCCAGCTCACCACTAACGAGGGGACTAGCGTCCTACGAGCAGTACTTC.